This T cell receptor (beta chain) comes out of a study of shared clonotypes between healthy human individuals. Overall study results and limits: Memory subsets generally showed lower estimated richness than naive subsets.

Donors, healthy HIV-negative adults, lacked recent acute infections or vaccinations. From CD4+ cells came CD45RA+ naive and CD45RA-negative memory subsets. As concerns this clone: Its target is not known.

The germline CDR1 and CDR2 sequences are SGHTA and FQGNSA. V lost 5 bases, J lost 5 bases, and 15 bases lay in between. The CDR3 sequence is 14 residues long. Tens of thousands of T cell genomes, or roughly 200 ng DNA, went into the sorted-subset replicate PCRs. The data were produced by immunoSEQ multiplex PCR, yet TCRdb's version contains in-frame clones alone and is incomplete. The data contain over a million clones, about 80% of them seen just once; the ten biggest clones take up 0.4% to 0.55%. This chain connects TRBV7-2 to TRBJ2-5, with D unclear. Input material: memory CD4+ T cells from PBMCs. Documented subset: CD45RA-negative fraction. The receptor comes from a man aged 18 to 30 in good health. Some clones in this sample may be carry-over from other donors' samples. In DNA form, the CDR3 reads TGTGCCAGCAGCCGCCAGGCAGTGGGCGAGACCCAGTACTTC. This sequence encodes CASSRQAVGETQYF.